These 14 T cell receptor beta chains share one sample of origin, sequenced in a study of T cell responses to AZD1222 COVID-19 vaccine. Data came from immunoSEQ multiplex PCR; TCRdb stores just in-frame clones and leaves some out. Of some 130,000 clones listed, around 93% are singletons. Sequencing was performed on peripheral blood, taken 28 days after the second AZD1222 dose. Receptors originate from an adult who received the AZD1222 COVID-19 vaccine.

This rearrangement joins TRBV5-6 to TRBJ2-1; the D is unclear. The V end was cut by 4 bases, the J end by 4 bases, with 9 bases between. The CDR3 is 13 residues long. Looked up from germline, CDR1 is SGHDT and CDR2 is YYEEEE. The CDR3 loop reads CASSQGPYNEQFF. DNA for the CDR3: TGTGCCAGCAGCCAAGGACCGTACAATGAGCAGTTCTTC.

CDR3 bases: TGTGCCAGCAGGGTAGGGGAGACGGGGGAGCAGTACTTC. Protein sequence: CASRVGETGEQYF. The chain combines TRBV2 with TRBJ2-7; perhaps D is TRBD1 or TRBD2 (5 bases each). Trimming took 6 bases from V and 7 from J, leaving 16 bases between them. Germline V CDR1 and CDR2: SNHLY, FYNNEI. CDR3 size: 13 residues.

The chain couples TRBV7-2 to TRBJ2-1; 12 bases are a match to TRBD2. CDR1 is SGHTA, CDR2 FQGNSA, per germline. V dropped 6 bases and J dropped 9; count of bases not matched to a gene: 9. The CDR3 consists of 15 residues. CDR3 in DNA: TGTGCCAGCAGGCATCCTAGCGGGGGGGCAGGTGAGCAGTTCTTC. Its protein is CASRHPSGGAGEQFF.

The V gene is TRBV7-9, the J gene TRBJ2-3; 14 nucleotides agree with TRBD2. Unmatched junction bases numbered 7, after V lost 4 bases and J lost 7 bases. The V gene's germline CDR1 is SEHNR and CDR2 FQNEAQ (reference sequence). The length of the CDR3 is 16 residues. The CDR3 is CASSWTSGGLLNTQYF. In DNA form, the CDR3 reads TGTGCCAGCAGCTGGACTAGCGGGGGGCTTCTTAATACGCAGTATTTT.

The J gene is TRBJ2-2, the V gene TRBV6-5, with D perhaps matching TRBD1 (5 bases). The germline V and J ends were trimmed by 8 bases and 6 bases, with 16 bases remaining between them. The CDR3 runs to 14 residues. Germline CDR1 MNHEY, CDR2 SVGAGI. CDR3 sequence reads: CASYADTFAGELFF. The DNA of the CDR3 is TGTGCCAGCTACGCGGACACGTTCGCCGGGGAGCTGTTTTTT.

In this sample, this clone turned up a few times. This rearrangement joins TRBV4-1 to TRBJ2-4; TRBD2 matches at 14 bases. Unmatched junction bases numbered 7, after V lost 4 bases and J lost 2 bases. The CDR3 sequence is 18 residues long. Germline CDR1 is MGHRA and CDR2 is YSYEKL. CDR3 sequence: CASSLGLAGGNTKNIQYF. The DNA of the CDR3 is TGCGCCAGCAGCCTCGGACTAGCGGGGGGAAATACCAAAAACATTCAGTACTTC.

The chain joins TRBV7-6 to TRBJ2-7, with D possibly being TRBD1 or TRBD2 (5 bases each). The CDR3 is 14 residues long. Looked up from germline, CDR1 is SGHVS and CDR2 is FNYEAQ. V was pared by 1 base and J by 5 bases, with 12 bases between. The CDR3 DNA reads TGTGCCAGCAGCTTAGAAGGGACCGTTCACGAGCAGTACTTC. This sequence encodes CASSLEGTVHEQYF.

The DNA of the CDR3 is TGTGCCAGCAGTGAAGGCTCATGGGAGGGGTTAATAGGCTACACCTTC. This sequence encodes CASSEGSWEGLIGYTF. V gene TRBV6-1 combines with J gene TRBJ1-2; the D gene is possibly TRBD1 (5 bases). The germline V gene has CDR1 MNHNS and CDR2 SASEGT. Trimming removed 1 base from V and 8 bases from J, with 20 bases in between. This CDR3 region has 16 residues.

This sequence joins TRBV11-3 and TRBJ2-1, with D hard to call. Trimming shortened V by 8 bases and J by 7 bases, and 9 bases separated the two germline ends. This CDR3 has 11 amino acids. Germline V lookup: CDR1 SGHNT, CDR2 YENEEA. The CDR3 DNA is TGTGCCAGCGCTTTAATGAATGAGCAGTTCTTC. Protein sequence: CASALMNEQFF.

CDR3 sequence: CASRVLDRGNEQFF. The DNA of the CDR3 is TGCGCCAGCAGGGTACTGGACAGGGGCAATGAGCAGTTCTTC. The V and J genes are TRBV4-1 and TRBJ2-1, with 9 bases lining up with TRBD1. This CDR3 region has 14 residues. Germline V gene sequence: CDR1 MGHRA, CDR2 YSYEKL. The V gene end was trimmed by 6 bases and the J gene end by 6 bases; junction bases not matched to a gene: 6.

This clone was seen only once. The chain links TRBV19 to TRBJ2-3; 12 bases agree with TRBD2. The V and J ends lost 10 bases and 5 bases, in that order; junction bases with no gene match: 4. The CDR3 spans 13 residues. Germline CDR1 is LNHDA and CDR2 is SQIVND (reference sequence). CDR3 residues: CAIRLAGEDTQYF. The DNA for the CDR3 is TGTGCCATCCGACTAGCGGGGGAAGATACGCAGTATTTT.

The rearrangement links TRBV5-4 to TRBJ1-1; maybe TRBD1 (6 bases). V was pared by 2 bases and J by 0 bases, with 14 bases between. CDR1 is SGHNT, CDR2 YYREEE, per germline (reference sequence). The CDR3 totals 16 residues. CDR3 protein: CASSLGGRGLNTEAFF. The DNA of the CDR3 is TGTGCCAGCAGCTTAGGGGGGCGGGGACTGAACACTGAAGCTTTCTTT. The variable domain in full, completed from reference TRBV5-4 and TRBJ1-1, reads ETGVTQSPTHLIKTRGQQVTLRCSSQSGHNTVSWYQQALGQGPQFIFQYYREEENGRGNFPPRFSGLQFPNYSSELNVNALELDDSALYLCASSLGGRGLNTEAFFGQGTRLTVV.

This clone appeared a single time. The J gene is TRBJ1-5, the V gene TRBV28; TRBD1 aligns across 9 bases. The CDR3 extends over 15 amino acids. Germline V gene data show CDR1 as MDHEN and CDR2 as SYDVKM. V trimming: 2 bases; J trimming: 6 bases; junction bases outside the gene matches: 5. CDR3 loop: CASSLEQGARQPQHF. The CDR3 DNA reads TGTGCCAGCAGTTTAGAACAGGGGGCGCGTCAGCCCCAGCATTTT.

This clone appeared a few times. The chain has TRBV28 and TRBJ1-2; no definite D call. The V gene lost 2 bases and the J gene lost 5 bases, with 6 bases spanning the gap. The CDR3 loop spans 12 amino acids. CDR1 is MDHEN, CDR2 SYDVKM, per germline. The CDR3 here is CASSLQRYGYTF. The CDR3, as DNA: TGTGCCAGCAGTTTACAGAGGTATGGCTACACCTTC.